The 4 T cell receptor beta chains below were found in one sample sequenced in a study of CXCR3-negative and CXCR3-positive naive CD8 T cells. Study conclusions and caveats: For CXCR3-positive naive cells, TRB CDR3s were more hydrophobic than those of CXCR3-negative naive cells.

The antigens these receptors bind are not known. The TRB libraries of cDNA were built by UMI-labeled 5' RACE. TCRdb reprocessed the 5' RACE reads and keeps a single row for each CDR3 protein, giving no DNA. The sample has some 60,000 distinct CDR3 sequences; the top ten hold approximately 0.5%. The sample consisted of naive CXCR3+ CD8+ T cells from blood. Indicated subset: CD45RO-CCR7+CD27+CD95- naive CD8+ T cells expressing CXCR3 (TNR3+). Every receptor here comes from a human donor in good health. Some clones in this sample may be carry-over from other donors' samples.

This rearrangement joins TRBV28 to TRBJ2-7; TCRdb returns TRBD2, unconfirmable since there is no DNA. Germline loops: CDR1 MDHEN, CDR2 SYDVKM. The CDR3 has 15 residues. The CDR3 sequence is CASSWEGGPNYEQYF.

The V call is TRBV11-2, the J call TRBJ2-3. The length of the CDR3 is 15 residues. Per germline, CDR1 SGHAT and CDR2 FQNNGV. The CDR3 loop is CASSLTYWGTDTQYF.

This chain connects TRBV6-6 to TRBJ1-2; TCRdb names TRBD1, which stays unverified in the absence of DNA. There are 15 residues in the CDR3. CDR1 MNHNY and CDR2 SVGAGI come from the germline V gene (reference sequence). The CDR3: CASSYAGGEGYGYTF.

The chain joins TRBV9 to TRBJ2-7; there is no DNA to check the TCRdb D call of TRBD1. This CDR3 is 17 amino acids long. CDR1 is SGDLS and CDR2 is YYNGEE in the germline V gene. Here the CDR3 reads CASSVGTGHITTYEQYF.